Sequencing of this T cell receptor beta chain was carried out in a study of blood T cell repertoires in COVID-19. Background on the study: The study drew acute and convalescent COVID-19 samples from the United States, Italy and Spain. The cDNA or gDNA used as material had been derived from T cells, B-cell-depleted T cells, or PBMCs.

From germline, CDR1 is MNHEY and CDR2 SVGAGI. This CDR3 is 13 amino acids long. A remark on this clone: The junction does not match germline at one end; this may be a read error.

In the source study's methods: The authors estimated nucleated cell counts from reference gene primer amplification. Data came from immunoSEQ multiplex PCR; TCRdb stores just in-frame clones and leaves some out. The V and J calls and clone size were taken over from that table, and D and trimming were inferred from the DNA. Among about 130,000 clones, 85% were seen once, and the ten largest hold about 6.9%. The TCR sequence derives from a man older than 75 with active or convalescent COVID-19. Sequencing was done on a sample of peripheral blood. The chain recombines TRBV6-5 with TRBJ1-2, with 7 bases lining up with TRBD1. The CDR3 spells CASSSLRDRDRNF. In nucleotides, the CDR3 is TGTGCCAGCAGTTCCCTCCGGGACAGAGATCGCAACTTC.